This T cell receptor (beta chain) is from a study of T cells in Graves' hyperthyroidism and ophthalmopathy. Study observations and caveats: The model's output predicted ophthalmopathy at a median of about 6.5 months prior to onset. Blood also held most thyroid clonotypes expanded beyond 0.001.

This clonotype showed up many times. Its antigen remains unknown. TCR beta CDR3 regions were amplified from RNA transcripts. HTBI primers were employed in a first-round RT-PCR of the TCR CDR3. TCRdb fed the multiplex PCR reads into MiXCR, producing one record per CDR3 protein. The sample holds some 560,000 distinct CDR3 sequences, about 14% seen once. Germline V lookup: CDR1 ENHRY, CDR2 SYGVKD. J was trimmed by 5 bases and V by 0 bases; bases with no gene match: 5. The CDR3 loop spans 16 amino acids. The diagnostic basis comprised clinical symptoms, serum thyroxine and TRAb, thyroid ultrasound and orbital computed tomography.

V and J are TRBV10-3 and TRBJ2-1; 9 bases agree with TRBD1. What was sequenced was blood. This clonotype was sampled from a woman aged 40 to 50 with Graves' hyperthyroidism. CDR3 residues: CAISESTGQGNNEQFF. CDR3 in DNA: TGTGCCATCAGTGAGTCAACGGGACAGGGCAACAATGAGCAGTTCTTC.